This T cell receptor beta chain was captured by sequencing in a study of blood T cell repertoires in COVID-19 (dated by TCRdb to the early 2020s). In the study overall: Collaborator samples came from the United States, Italy and Spain and covered acute and convalescent phases of COVID-19. The material from the prospective study consisted of cDNA or gDNA derived from T cells, B-cell-depleted T cells, or PBMCs. Subjects who had been exposed to COVID-19, were actively infected with it, or had recovered from it provided the deeply sampled blood TCRbeta repertoires that made up the dataset. The repertoires were released in a freely available public database meant as a resource for research on the immune response to SARS-CoV-2. The samples were drawn from the first 160 participants of the ongoing ImmuneRACE study and from under 1,500 subjects provided by 6 global collaborators. Nearly every sample came with metadata listing a de-identified subject ID, COVID-19 status, age in years and sex. HLA class I and class II types, where available, came from metadata supplied by the sample provider rather than from assay-based typing. What the work shows at the level of the full study, not this receptor alone: Clinical and demographic metadata were provided uncurated, with the amount varying by source and participant.

Each collaborating institution followed its own protocols to collect whole blood in K2EDTA tubes. Collaborator samples were shipped for TCRbeta analysis as frozen whole blood, isolated PBMCs, or DNA extracted from either sample type. There are 13 amino acids in the CDR3, from cysteine to phenylalanine inclusive. Kept here is only the CDR3 DNA, which spans 39 bases and is read in frame from base 1. The germline V gene sets CDR1 to MGHDK and CDR2 to SYGVNS. V gives up 3 bases and J gives up 3 bases, and the segment between their germline ends measures 6 bases. Concerning this clone itself: What antigen it recognizes has not been identified. Qualities for individual bases were not recorded, and no much larger clone is one base off.

TCRbeta CDR3 regions were amplified from genomic DNA by means of the immunoSEQ Assay, a bias-controlled multiplex PCR. Regarding the original processing steps: Nucleated cell counts per sample were estimated from amplification of reference gene primers within the assay. To quantify the absolute abundance of each unique TCRbeta CDR3 rearrangement, sequence reads were collapsed and filtered. For each sample, productive Simpson clonality was calculated as the square root of Simpson's diversity index over productive rearrangements. TCRdb carries this immuneACCESS record with in-frame sequences only. Its versions omit some clonotypes, under half of them owing to an unresolved V gene in the studies checked, with the rest unexplained. The V and J calls and clone size are taken from that table; D and trimming were inferred from the DNA. The sample table contains about 89,000 clones; only one count was recorded for 70% to 85% of them. More than 9% of the sample goes to the ten largest clones.

The receptor chain draws on TRBV25-1 and TRBJ1-3, with no confident D gene call. The clonotype originates from a man between 65 and 85 years old with acute or convalescent COVID-19. Specimen: peripheral blood. The CDR3 amino acid sequence is: CASSESGGNTIYF. The DNA sequence follows: TGTGCCAGCAGTGAGTCGGGTGGAAACACCATATATTTT.